Listed below are T cell receptor beta chains from one sample, sequenced in a study of low-dose radiotherapy and immunotherapy resistance in tumors. TCRdb ran MiXCR on the reads and lists one entry per CDR3 protein. The sample has 40,000 to 65,000 distinct CDR3 sequences; around 34% are singletons. The sample in question was PBMCs, obtained after low-dose radiotherapy plus immunotherapy. Receptors were obtained from a male donor with rectosigmoid adenocarcinoma. The CDR3 runs from the conserved cysteine through the conserved F or W. D genes are given only for firm matches. Clone sizes are given selectively: once, few, many, or a class where the clone is expanded.

d_call,clone_size,v_call,j_call,cdr3_aa,cdr3_nt
TRBD1,many,TRBV12-3/TRBV12-4,TRBJ1-6,CASSPGQDNSPLHF,TGTGCCAGCAGTCCGGGACAGGATAATTCACCCCTCCACTTT
TRBD2,-,TRBV29-1,TRBJ2-2,CSVEGLAGGTNTGELFF,TGCAGCGTTGAGGGACTAGCGGGGGGGACGAACACCGGGGAGCTGTTTTTT
-,many,TRBV18,TRBJ2-1,CASSPPGSAYNEQFF,TGTGCCAGCTCACCACCGGGTTCAGCCTACAATGAGCAGTTCTTC
-,few,TRBV30,TRBJ2-7,CAWSGPREQYF,TGTGCCTGGAGCGGTCCGCGGGAGCAGTACTTC
-,many,TRBV29-1,TRBJ2-7,CSAGEVSYEQYF,TGCAGCGCTGGGGAGGTCTCCTACGAGCAGTACTTC
TRBD1,-,TRBV6-2/TRBV6-3,TRBJ1-1,CASSAQTGGLNTEAFF,TGTGCCAGCAGCGCCCAGACAGGGGGTTTGAACACTGAAGCTTTCTTT
-,-,TRBV12-3/TRBV12-4,TRBJ1-5,CASGKLGGNQPQHF,TGTGCCAGCGGAAAACTTGGGGGCAATCAGCCCCAGCATTTT
-,many,TRBV3-1,TRBJ1-2,CASSQEPNYGYTF,TGTGCCAGCAGCCAAGAGCCGAACTATGGCTACACCTTC
-,many,TRBV7-2,TRBJ2-7,CASSGSSYEQYF,TGTGCCAGCAGCGGCAGCTCCTACGAGCAGTACTTC
TRBD2,many,TRBV20-1,TRBJ2-3,CSATGGGMITDTQYF,TGCAGTGCTACCGGGGGGGGGATGATAACAGATACGCAGTATTTT
-,-,TRBV5-6,TRBJ1-5,CASSQTRGYSNQPQHF,TGTGCCAGCAGCCAAACCAGAGGTTATAGCAATCAGCCCCAGCATTTT
-,many,TRBV7-2,TRBJ2-7,CASSLTDEQYF,TGTGCCAGCAGCCTGACAGACGAGCAGTACTTC
TRBD1,-,TRBV2,TRBJ2-7,CASRSPGTGGYEQYF,TGTGCCAGCAGATCCCCCGGGACAGGGGGTTACGAGCAGTACTTC
TRBD1,-,TRBV5-5,TRBJ2-5,CASRYRGQETQYF,TGTGCCAGCCGCTACAGGGGCCAAGAGACCCAGTACTTC
-,medium-sized,TRBV6-2/TRBV6-3,TRBJ1-5,CASSERNFQPQHF,TGTGCCAGCAGTGAACGCAACTTTCAGCCCCAGCATTTT
-,many,TRBV6-1,TRBJ2-7,CASSPRWAGYEQYF,TGTGCCAGCAGCCCCCGGTGGGCAGGGTACGAGCAGTACTTC
-,many,TRBV7-9,TRBJ2-7,CASTGAWDRDEQYF,TGTGCCAGCACCGGGGCGTGGGATCGGGACGAGCAGTACTTC
-,many,TRBV20-1,TRBJ1-6,CSARERGELYNSPLHF,TGCAGTGCTAGAGAACGGGGGGAGCTCTATAATTCACCCCTCCACTTT
TRBD1,many,TRBV24-1,TRBJ2-1,CATSVLVSGTGSSYNEQFF,TGTGCCACCAGTGTCCTGGTTTCCGGGACAGGGAGCTCCTACAATGAGCAGTTCTTC
-,medium-sized,TRBV6-2/TRBV6-3,TRBJ1-1,CASSESDRRNTEAFF,TGTGCCAGCAGTGAGTCGGACAGACGGAACACTGAAGCTTTCTTT
-,many,TRBV12-3/TRBV12-4,TRBJ2-1,CASSSRGAGVNEQFF,TGTGCCAGCAGTTCCCGGGGGGCAGGGGTCAATGAGCAGTTCTTC
TRBD2,-,TRBV14,TRBJ2-1,CASSRGGRATNEQFF,TGTGCCAGCAGCCGTGGCGGGAGGGCCACCAATGAGCAGTTCTTC
-,-,TRBV28,TRBJ2-1,CASSLLRVSYNEQFF,TGTGCCAGCAGTTTACTCAGGGTTTCCTACAATGAGCAGTTCTTC
-,few,TRBV26,TRBJ2-1,CASSFIGRVTNEQFF,TGTGCCAGCAGTTTTATCGGGAGGGTCACGAATGAGCAGTTCTTC
-,-,TRBV28,TRBJ1-5,CASSSDRRWEQPQHF,TGTGCCAGCAGTTCCGACAGGAGGTGGGAGCAGCCCCAGCATTTT
TRBD2,few,TRBV28,TRBJ2-3,CASSFLAGAGHTQYF,TGTGCCAGCAGTTTTCTTGCGGGAGCGGGGCATACGCAGTATTTT
TRBD1,large,TRBV6-2/TRBV6-3,TRBJ1-1,CASPTGESTEAFF,TGTGCCAGTCCGACAGGGGAGAGCACTGAAGCTTTCTTT
-,-,TRBV29-1,TRBJ2-7,CSVLFEGRRYEQYF,TGCAGCGTCCTATTTGAGGGCCGCCGCTACGAGCAGTACTTC
TRBD2,many,TRBV9,TRBJ2-1,CASSASWTSNLNNEQFF,TGTGCCAGCAGCGCGAGCTGGACTAGCAACCTAAATAATGAGCAGTTCTTC
-,many,TRBV10-3,TRBJ2-5,CAIAIGGGETQYF,TGTGCCATCGCCATAGGGGGTGGAGAGACCCAGTACTTC
-,medium-sized,TRBV28,TRBJ1-6,CASSFADGAYNSPLHF,TGTGCCAGCAGTTTTGCGGACGGAGCCTATAATTCACCCCTCCACTTT
-,many,TRBV7-9,TRBJ1-6,CASSHDPIIQGGGISSPLHF,TGTGCCAGCAGCCACGACCCTATAATACAGGGCGGAGGGATATCCTCACCCCTCCACTTT
-,-,TRBV5-1,TRBJ2-7,CASSFGGRASRISYEQYF,TGCGCCAGCAGCTTCGGCGGAAGGGCAAGTAGGATCTCCTACGAGCAGTACTTC
TRBD2,many,TRBV4-3,TRBJ2-3,CASSQDWTSGVDTQYF,TGCGCCAGCAGCCAAGATTGGACTAGCGGGGTGGATACGCAGTATTTT
-,-,TRBV11-2,TRBJ2-7,CASSTGSVEQYF,TGTGCCAGCAGCACAGGGTCGGTCGAGCAGTACTTC
-,many,TRBV7-9,TRBJ1-1,CASSLLDTEAFF,TGTGCCAGCAGCTTACTCGATACTGAAGCTTTCTTT
TRBD1,-,TRBV4-2,TRBJ2-7,CASSPKTGSSYEQYF,TGTGCCAGCAGCCCGAAGACAGGGAGCTCCTACGAGCAGTACTTC
TRBD2,many,TRBV11-2,TRBJ2-5,CASSYYKRGGRETQYF,TGTGCCAGCAGCTATTATAAGCGGGGGGGCCGAGAGACCCAGTACTTC
TRBD1,many,TRBV20-1,TRBJ1-5,CSALTGDSNQPQHF,TGCAGTGCTTTGACAGGGGATAGCAATCAGCCCCAGCATTTT
TRBD1,many,TRBV6-2/TRBV6-3,TRBJ2-1,CASSPTGSSYNEQFF,TGTGCCAGCAGTCCGACAGGGAGCTCCTACAATGAGCAGTTCTTC
TRBD2,few,TRBV28,TRBJ2-3,CASSQGLAGTDTQYF,TGTGCCAGCAGCCAGGGACTAGCGGGGACAGATACGCAGTATTTT
-,many,TRBV4-2,TRBJ2-3,CASSQLGGGQGDTQYF,TGTGCCAGCAGCCAACTAGGTGGGGGGCAGGGAGATACGCAGTATTTT
-,-,TRBV28,TRBJ1-5,CASHRQAAQYSNQPQHF,TGTGCCAGTCATAGACAGGCCGCTCAATATAGCAATCAGCCCCAGCATTTT
-,-,TRBV20-1,TRBJ1-2,CSARLTGVPNGYTF,TGCAGTGCTAGATTGACAGGCGTACCGAATGGCTACACCTTC
-,few,TRBV4-3,TRBJ2-7,CASSQDSVSAGAPHEQYF,TGCGCCAGCAGCCAAGACTCAGTTTCGGCCGGGGCCCCCCACGAGCAGTACTTC
-,-,TRBV19,TRBJ1-2,CASTTQLYGYTF,TGTGCCAGTACCACGCAACTCTATGGCTACACCTTC
-,many,TRBV18,TRBJ1-1,CASSPQRIVADTEAFF,TGTGCCAGCTCACCACAGAGGATAGTGGCGGACACTGAAGCTTTCTTT
-,many,TRBV12-3/TRBV12-4,TRBJ1-1,CASSLNGDTEAFF,TGTGCCAGCAGTTTAAACGGGGACACTGAAGCTTTCTTT
-,-,TRBV28,TRBJ1-4,CASRSSYLGEKLFF,TGTGCCAGCAGATCTTCGTACCTAGGTGAAAAACTGTTTTTT
-,many,TRBV23-1,TRBJ1-5,CASSRRAGDGNQPQHF,TGCGCCAGCAGTCGCAGGGCTGGGGATGGAAATCAGCCCCAGCATTTT
-,-,TRBV14,TRBJ1-1,CASSQVGGSSEAFF,TGTGCCAGCAGCCAAGTTGGGGGCTCATCTGAAGCTTTCTTT
-,many,TRBV11-1,TRBJ1-2,CASSLEADLYGYTF,TGTGCCAGCAGCTTAGAAGCGGATCTCTATGGCTACACCTTC